The sample holds a few counts of the clone carrying this TCR beta chain. Its antigen is unknown. The sample originates from a study of response to subunit inactivated influenza vaccine. Study results and caveats: After each seasonal influenza vaccination, few new T cells are recruited, the authors suggested.

TCRdb called the RT-PCR reads again in MiXCR, with one record for every CDR3 protein. Of about 190,000 distinct CDR3 sequences listed, about 15% are singletons. CDR1 DFQATT and CDR2 SNEGSKA come from the germline V gene (reference sequence). Germline trimming cut 1 base from V and 0 bases from J; bases unmatched to any gene: 7. This CDR3 is 16 amino acids long. Sequences were derived from CD8+ T cells sorted from PBMCs, sampled 5 days after vaccination. The receptor's source is a man in his forties or fifties who received an inactivated influenza vaccine. This sequence joins TRBV20-1 and TRBJ1-1; 8 nucleotides agree with TRBD1. In DNA, the CDR3 is TGCAGTGCTAGAGGGGACAGGAGGGGAATGAACACTGAAGCTTTCTTT. It specifies CSARGDRRGMNTEAFF.